The 17 T cell receptor beta chains presented below share a single source sample, sequenced in a study of spatial heterogeneity in lung cancer. Time point described: sample taken at primary tumor resection. The study, taken as a whole, reports: Mutation tallies in tumors tracked expanded intratumoral alpha and beta TCR counts.

A single record per CDR3 protein comes from TCRdb applying MiXCR to the 5' RACE reads. The profile shows 2,000 to 2,500 distinct CDR3 sequences, 7.5% to 9.5% of them singletons. These receptors have no identified antigens. The sequencing used lung tumor tissue, collected at surgery. These receptors originate from a male donor with early-stage non-small cell lung cancer.

This clonotype has a count of ten or more. The chain links TRBV14 to TRBJ2-1; 13 bases are shared with TRBD2. Germline loops: CDR1 SGHDN, CDR2 FVKESK. Trimming removed 0 bases from V and 4 bases from J; junction bases left unmatched: 12. The CDR3 covers 20 residues. The CDR3 nucleotides are TGTGCCAGCAGCCAAGACTTCAGGACTAGCGGGAGATCGGGATACAATGAGCAGTTCTTC. Translated: CASSQDFRTSGRSGYNEQFF.

In its sample, this clonotype ranks as medium-sized. This chain connects TRBV12-3 or TRBV12-4 to TRBJ1-2; weak D call: TRBD1 (5 bases). The V gene lost 11 bases and the J gene lost 3 bases, with 19 bases spanning the gap. The CDR3 length is 14 residues. For the CDR3, the DNA is TGTGCCTCCTTCACATGGGGCGGGTACTATGGCTACACCTTC. Translating gives CASFTWGGYYGYTF.

This clonotype is large by share. The chain joins TRBV12-3 or TRBV12-4 to TRBJ1-5; D gene uncertain. The length of the CDR3 is 13 residues. V was clipped by 5 bases and J by 2 bases, with 7 bases between them. The CDR3 region is CASSPQGNQPQHF. CDR3 DNA: TGTGCCAGCAGTCCCCAGGGCAATCAGCCCCAGCATTTT.

The chain couples TRBV7-2 to TRBJ1-1, with D unclear. CDR1 and CDR2 (germline): SGHTA, FQGNSA. Trimming stripped 1 base from V and 4 bases from J, with 10 bases between. This CDR3 contains 14 residues. Here the CDR3 reads CASSLGGRGTEAFF. The CDR3, as DNA: TGTGCCAGCAGCTTAGGCGGGAGAGGCACTGAAGCTTTCTTT.

In its sample, this clonotype ranks as medium-sized. V and J are TRBV27 and TRBJ1-1; D is uncertain. V shed 2 bases and J shed 6 bases, with 7 bases lying between them. This CDR3 has 12 amino acids. In germline, CDR1 is MNHEY, CDR2 SMNVEV (reference sequence). DNA of the CDR3: TGTGCCAGCAGTTTAGGTGGATCTGAAGCTTTCTTT. Translating gives CASSLGGSEAFF.

By sample share, this clonotype is medium-sized. The chain has TRBV6-2 or TRBV6-3 and TRBJ2-5; maybe TRBD1 (6 bases). Germline V gives CDR1 MNHEY, CDR2 SVGEGT. V shed 2 bases and J shed 0 bases, with 13 bases lying between them. This CDR3 has 16 amino acids. The CDR3 here is CASSYRGQPYQETQYF. The CDR3, as DNA: TGTGCCAGCAGTTACAGGGGACAACCGTACCAAGAGACCCAGTACTTC.

This clonotype is termed large (0.1 to 1%). The CDR3 spells CASSLWPGGGAYEQYF. CDR3 coding DNA: TGTGCCAGCAGCTTATGGCCCGGCGGGGGGGCCTACGAGCAGTACTTC. The chain uses TRBV7-2 and TRBJ2-7; 9 bases map to TRBD2. The trim removed 2 bases at V and 2 bases at J, leaving 7 bases unmatched. The CDR3 runs to 16 residues. Germline values: CDR1 SGHTA, CDR2 FQGNSA.

Regarding this clonotype: This may be a read error, as it is one base from a much larger clone. J is TRBJ2-5 and V is TRBV5-4; 7 positions agree with TRBD1. This CDR3 region has 17 residues. Germline CDR1 and CDR2: SGHNT and YYREEE (reference sequence). Losses at the gene ends were 2 bases for V and 1 base for J; bases not matched to a gene: 11. In DNA form, the CDR3 reads TGTGCCAGCAGCTTTAGGGGGCCACTCACCCCCCAAGAGACCCAGTACTTC. Residues: CASSFRGPLTPQETQYF. Variable domain in full (rest from reference TRBV5-4 and TRBJ2-5): ETGVTQSPTHLIKTRGQQVTLRCSSQSGHNTVSWYQQALGQGPQFIFQYYREEENGRGNFPPRFSGLQFPNYSSELNVNALELDDSALYLCASSFRGPLTPQETQYFGPGTRLLVL.

This clonotype is large (0.1 to 1%) within its sample. This rearrangement joins TRBV19 to TRBJ1-1; no clear D gene. V gave up 5 bases and J gave up 2 bases, with 9 bases separating them. The CDR3 length is 13 residues. The germline CDR1 and CDR2 sequences are LNHDA and SQIVND (reference sequence). The DNA for the CDR3 is TGTGCCAGTAGTGCCTCAAGAAACACTGAAGCTTTCTTT. It yields the protein CASSASRNTEAFF.

A few counts support this clonotype. The chain is built from TRBV12-3 or TRBV12-4 and TRBJ2-1; possibly TRBD1 or TRBD2 for D (5 bases each). The CDR3 is made up of 12 amino acids. V lost 3 bases and J 16 bases, leaving 16 bases between the germline ends. The CDR3 spells CASSFTGTQDFF. CDR3 bases: TGTGCCAGCAGTTTTACCGGGACCCAGGACTTCTTC.

Judged by abundance, this clonotype is medium-sized. This chain connects TRBV28 to TRBJ2-1; D may be TRBD2 (6 bases). The CDR3 sequence is 15 residues long. V shed 2 bases and J shed 3 bases, with 11 bases lying between them. CDR1 is MDHEN and CDR2 is SYDVKM in the germline V gene. The CDR3 sequence: CASSLDGRNYNEQFF. In nucleotides, the CDR3 is TGTGCCAGCAGTTTAGATGGGAGGAACTACAATGAGCAGTTCTTC.

Judged by abundance, this clonotype is medium-sized. The rearrangement links TRBV5-1 to TRBJ2-3, with 13 bases matching TRBD2. Germline V lookup: CDR1 SGHRS, CDR2 YFSETQ. J lost 2 bases, V lost 3 bases, and 9 bases had no gene match. This CDR3 has 18 amino acids. The CDR3 DNA reads TGCGCCAGCAGCTCATCAAGACTAGCGGGGGGCCCCACAGATACGCAGTATTTT. Protein: CASSSSRLAGGPTDTQYF. The full variable domain, in which reference TRBV5-1 and TRBJ2-3 provide the parts outside the CDR3, is KAGVTQTPRYLIKTRGQQVTLSCSPISGHRSVSWYQQTPGQGLQFLFEYFSETQRNKGNFPGRFSGRQFSNSRSEMNVSTLELGDSALYLCASSSSRLAGGPTDTQYFGPGTRLTVL.

In this sample, this clonotype is large. The V gene is TRBV5-6, the J gene TRBJ1-1, with TRBD1 matching over 12 bases. Germline-derived CDR1 and CDR2 are SGHDT and YYEEEE. This CDR3 is 14 amino acids long. With 5 bases clipped from V and 6 bases from J, the junction kept 5 bases outside the gene matches. CDR3 region: CASRPGQGAAEAFF. The CDR3 DNA reads as TGTGCCAGCAGACCGGGACAGGGGGCGGCTGAAGCTTTCTTT.

This clonotype is medium-sized (0.01 to 0.1%) by share. The CDR3 region has the DNA TGTGCCAGCAGTCAGGATTCCTCCTACGAGCAGTACTTC. Translating it yields CASSQDSSYEQYF. This chain connects TRBV7-2 to TRBJ2-7; D call uncertain. Per germline, CDR1 SGHTA and CDR2 FQGNSA. V gave up 6 bases and J gave up 0 bases, with 9 bases separating them. The CDR3 spans 13 residues.

Ten or more counts support this clonotype. The V and J genes are TRBV27 and TRBJ1-1; 8 nucleotides align to TRBD1. This CDR3 is built from 15 residues. V lost 5 bases, J lost 5 bases, and 10 bases stayed unmatched. Germline lookup yields CDR1 MNHEY and CDR2 SMNVEV (reference sequence). Written as DNA, the CDR3 is TGTGCCAGCAGTGTCATAACAGGGGGATCGACTGAAGCTTTCTTT. This sequence encodes CASSVITGGSTEAFF.

By its share, this clonotype is medium-sized. The J gene is TRBJ2-7, the V gene TRBV14; weak D call: TRBD1 (6 bases). This CDR3 spans 13 amino acids. In germline, CDR1 is SGHDN, CDR2 FVKESK. Trimming took off 3 bases at V and 4 bases at J, with 10 bases between the two ends. Here the CDR3 reads CASSQGTTYEQYF. DNA for the CDR3: TGTGCCAGCAGCCAGGGGACAACTTACGAGCAGTACTTC.

There are many counts of this clonotype. The genes are TRBV7-4 and TRBJ2-2, with 8 nucleotides matching TRBD2. The germline V gene encodes CDR1 SGHVT and CDR2 SQSDAQ. The V gene end was trimmed by 8 bases and the J gene end by 5 bases; junction bases not matched to a gene: 13. CDR3 size: 16 residues. CDR3 protein: CASQTGRARETGELFF. The CDR3 DNA follows: TGTGCCAGCCAAACCGGGAGGGCCCGAGAGACCGGGGAGCTGTTTTTT.